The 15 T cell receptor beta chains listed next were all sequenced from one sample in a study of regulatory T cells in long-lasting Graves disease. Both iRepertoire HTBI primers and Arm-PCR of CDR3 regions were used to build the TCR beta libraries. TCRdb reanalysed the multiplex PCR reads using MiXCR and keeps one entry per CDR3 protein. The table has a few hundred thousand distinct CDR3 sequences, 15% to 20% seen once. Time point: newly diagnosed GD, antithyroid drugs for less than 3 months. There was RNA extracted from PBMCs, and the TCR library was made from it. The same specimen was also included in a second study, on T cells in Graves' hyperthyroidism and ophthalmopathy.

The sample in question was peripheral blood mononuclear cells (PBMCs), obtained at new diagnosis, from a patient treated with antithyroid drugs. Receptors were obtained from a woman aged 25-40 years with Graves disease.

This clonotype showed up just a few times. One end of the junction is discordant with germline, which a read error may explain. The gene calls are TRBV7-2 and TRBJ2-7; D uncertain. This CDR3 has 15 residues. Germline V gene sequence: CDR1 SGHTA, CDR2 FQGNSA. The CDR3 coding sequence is TGTGCCGGCAGCTTAGTGACCGATTCCTACTACGAGCAGTACTTC. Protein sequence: CAGSLVTDSYYEQYF.

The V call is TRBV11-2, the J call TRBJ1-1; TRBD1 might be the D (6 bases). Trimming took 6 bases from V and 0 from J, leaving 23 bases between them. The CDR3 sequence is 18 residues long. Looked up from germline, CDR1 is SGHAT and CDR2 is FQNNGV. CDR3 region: CASRTSGTKRQMNTEAFF. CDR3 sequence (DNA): TGTGCCAGCAGGACCTCCGGGACAAAAAGGCAAATGAACACTGAAGCTTTCTTT.

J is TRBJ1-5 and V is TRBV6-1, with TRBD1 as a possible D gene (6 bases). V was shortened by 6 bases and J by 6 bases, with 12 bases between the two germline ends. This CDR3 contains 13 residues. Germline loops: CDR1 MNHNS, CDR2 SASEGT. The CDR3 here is CASREQGGQPQHF. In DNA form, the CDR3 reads TGTGCCAGCAGAGAACAGGGCGGTCAGCCCCAGCATTTT.

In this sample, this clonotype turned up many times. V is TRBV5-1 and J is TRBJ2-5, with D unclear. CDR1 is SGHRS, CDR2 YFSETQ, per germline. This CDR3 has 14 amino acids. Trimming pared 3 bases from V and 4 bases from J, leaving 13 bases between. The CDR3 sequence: CASSYEDGSETQYF. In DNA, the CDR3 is TGCGCCAGCAGCTACGAGGACGGCTCAGAGACCCAGTACTTC.

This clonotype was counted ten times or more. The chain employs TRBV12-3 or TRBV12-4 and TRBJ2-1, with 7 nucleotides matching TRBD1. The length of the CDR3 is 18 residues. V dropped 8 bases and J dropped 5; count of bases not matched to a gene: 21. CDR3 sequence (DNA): TGTGCCAGCGGGACAGATTGGGGTTTTCGGAAGGGAGACAATGAGCAGTTCTTC. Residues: CASGTDWGFRKGDNEQFF.

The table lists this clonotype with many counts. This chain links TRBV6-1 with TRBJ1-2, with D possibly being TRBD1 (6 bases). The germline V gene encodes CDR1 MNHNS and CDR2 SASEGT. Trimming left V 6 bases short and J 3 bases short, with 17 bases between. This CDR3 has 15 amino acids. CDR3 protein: CASSTRGGRDYGYTF. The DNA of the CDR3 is TGTGCCAGCAGCACACGCGGGGGGCGCGACTATGGCTACACCTTC.

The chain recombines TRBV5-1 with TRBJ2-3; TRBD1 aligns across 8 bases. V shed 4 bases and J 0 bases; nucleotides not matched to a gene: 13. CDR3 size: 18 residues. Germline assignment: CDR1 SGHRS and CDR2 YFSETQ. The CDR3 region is CASSPGQGLSLSTDTQYF. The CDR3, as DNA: TGCGCCAGCAGCCCAGGACAGGGCCTAAGTCTTAGCACAGATACGCAGTATTTT. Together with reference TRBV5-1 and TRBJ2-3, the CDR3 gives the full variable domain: KAGVTQTPRYLIKTRGQQVTLSCSPISGHRSVSWYQQTPGQGLQFLFEYFSETQRNKGNFPGRFSGRQFSNSRSEMNVSTLELGDSALYLCASSPGQGLSLSTDTQYFGPGTRLTVL.

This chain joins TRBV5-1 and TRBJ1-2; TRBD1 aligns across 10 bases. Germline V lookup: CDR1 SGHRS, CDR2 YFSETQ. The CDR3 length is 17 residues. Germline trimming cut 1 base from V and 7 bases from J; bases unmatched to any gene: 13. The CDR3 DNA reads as TGCGCCAGCAGCTTGCGGGGGGGACAGGGGAAGATCTTTGGCTACACCTTC. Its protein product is CASSLRGGQGKIFGYTF.

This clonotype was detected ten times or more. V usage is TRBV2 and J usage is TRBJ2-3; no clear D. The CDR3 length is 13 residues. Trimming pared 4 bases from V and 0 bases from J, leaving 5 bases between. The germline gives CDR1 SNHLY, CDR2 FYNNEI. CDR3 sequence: CASSGSSTDTQYF. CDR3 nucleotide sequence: TGTGCCAGCAGTGGGAGTAGCACAGATACGCAGTATTTT.

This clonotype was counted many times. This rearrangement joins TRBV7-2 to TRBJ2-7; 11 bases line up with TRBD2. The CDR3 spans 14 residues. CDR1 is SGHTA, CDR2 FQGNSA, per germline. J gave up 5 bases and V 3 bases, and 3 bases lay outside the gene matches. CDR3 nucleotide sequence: TGTGCCAGCAGCTTCCGACTAGCGGGAAACGAGCAGTACTTC. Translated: CASSFRLAGNEQYF.

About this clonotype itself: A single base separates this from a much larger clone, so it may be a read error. CDR3 sequence (DNA): TGTGCCATCCAAGTCTTGGAGGGCGCCGGGGAGCTGTTTTTT. The encoded protein is CAIQVLEGAGELFF. The rearrangement links TRBV3-1 to TRBJ2-2; D possibly corresponds to TRBD2 (6 bases). V was pared by 10 bases and J by 6 bases, with 18 bases between. The germline CDR1 and CDR2 sequences are LGHDT and YNNKEL (reference sequence). This CDR3 region has 14 residues. The full variable domain, its missing parts supplied by reference TRBV3-1 and TRBJ2-2, is DTAVSQTPKYLVTQMGNDKSIKCEQNLGHDTMYWYKQDSKKFLKIMFSYNNKELIINETVPNRFSPKSPDKAHLNLHINSLELGDSAVYFCAIQVLEGAGELFFGEGSRLTVL.

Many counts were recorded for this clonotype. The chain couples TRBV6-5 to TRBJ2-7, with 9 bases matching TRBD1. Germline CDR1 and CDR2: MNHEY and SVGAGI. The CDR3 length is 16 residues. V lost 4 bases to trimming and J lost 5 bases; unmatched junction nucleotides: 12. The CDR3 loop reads CASSSGPGTGLDEQYF. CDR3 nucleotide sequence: TGTGCCAGCAGTTCGGGTCCCGGGACAGGGTTGGACGAGCAGTACTTC.

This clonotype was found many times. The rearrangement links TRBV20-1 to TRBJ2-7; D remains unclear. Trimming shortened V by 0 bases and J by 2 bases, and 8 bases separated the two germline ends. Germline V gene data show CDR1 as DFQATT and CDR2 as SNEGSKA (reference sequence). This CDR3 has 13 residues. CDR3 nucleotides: TGCAGTGCTAGAGAAAACCATCCCTACGAGCAGTACTTC. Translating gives CSARENHPYEQYF.

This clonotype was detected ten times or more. The CDR3 loop is CASMDFGTEKFEAFF. For the CDR3, the DNA is TGTGCCAGCATGGACTTCGGGACGGAGAAGTTTGAAGCTTTCTTT. The V call is TRBV6-1, the J call TRBJ1-1; weak D call: TRBD1 (5 bases). Germline loops: CDR1 MNHNS, CDR2 SASEGT. V was cut by 7 bases and J by 7 bases, with 22 bases left in between. The CDR3 extends over 15 amino acids.

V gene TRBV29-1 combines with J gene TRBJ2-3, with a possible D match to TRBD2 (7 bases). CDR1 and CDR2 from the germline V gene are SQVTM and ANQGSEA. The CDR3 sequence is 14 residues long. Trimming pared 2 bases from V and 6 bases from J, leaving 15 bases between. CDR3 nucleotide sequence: TGCAGCGTTGAACACGCGGGGGCCGGGGATACGCAGTATTTT. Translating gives CSVEHAGAGDTQYF.